The rows below give T cell receptor beta chains drawn from one sample of a study of shared clonotypes between healthy human individuals. TCRdb keeps only in-frame clones here, not all; method: immunoSEQ multiplex PCR. This table has about 1 million clones, about 75% appearing once. The sample taken for sequencing was memory CD4+ T cells sorted from blood. The receptors originated from a man aged 18 to 29 in good health. CDR3s include the opening cysteine and the closing phenylalanine or tryptophan. The D gene is left open where the match is weak. The size entry is marked missing in some rows and otherwise reads once, few, many or a size class.

clone size	J gene	V gene	D gene	CDR3 protein	CDR3 DNA
few	TRBJ2-1	TRBV4-1	.	CASSQEQSGGLSRSEQFF	TGCGCCAGCAGCCAAGAGCAGTCCGGGGGACTGAGCCGGAGTGAGCAGTTCTTC
many	TRBJ2-1	TRBV5-1	TRBD2	CASSLFRGLAGEIYNEQFF	TGCGCCAGCAGCTTGTTCCGGGGACTAGCGGGGGAAATATACAATGAGCAGTTCTTC
.	TRBJ2-7	TRBV7-9	TRBD1	CASSPPGARGRSEQYF	TGTGCCAGCAGCCCACCAGGGGCCAGGGGGCGGTCCGAGCAGTACTTC
once	TRBJ1-5	TRBV19	.	CASSPFSNQPQHF	TGTGCCAGTTCCCCGTTTAGCAATCAGCCCCAGCATTTT
.	TRBJ2-3	TRBV10-2	TRBD1	CASRTGGTDTQYF	TGCGCCAGCAGGACAGGGGGGACAGATACGCAGTATTTT
.	TRBJ2-7	TRBV6-5	.	CASRDLDEQYF	TGTGCCAGCAGGGACCTAGACGAGCAGTACTTC
.	TRBJ1-6	TRBV6-1	.	CASKVSGNSPLHF	TGTGCCAGCAAAGTTTCGGGGAATTCACCCCTCCACTTT
.	TRBJ2-5	TRBV6-5	TRBD2	CASRGTNQETQYF	TGTGCCAGCAGAGGGACTAACCAAGAGACCCAGTACTTC
.	TRBJ1-1	TRBV5-4	.	CASSAEVNTEAFF	TGTGCCAGCAGCGCCGAAGTGAACACTGAAGCTTTCTTT
few	TRBJ2-5	TRBV7-6	TRBD1	CASSRRTGATETQYF	TGTGCCAGCAGCCGAAGGACAGGGGCTACGGAGACCCAGTACTTC
.	TRBJ1-2	TRBV5-1	TRBD1	CASSLGDRGYGGYTF	TGCGCCAGCAGCTTGGGAGACAGGGGGTACGGTGGCTACACCTTC
many	TRBJ2-3	TRBV29-1	.	CSVDTRKLGDTQYF	TGCAGCGTGGACACTAGAAAGTTGGGAGATACGCAGTATTTT
few	TRBJ1-6	TRBV21-1	.	CASSTGTYNSPLHF	TGTGCCAGCAGCACAGGGACATATAATTCACCCCTCCACTTT
.	TRBJ2-7	TRBV4-1	.	CASSRGQGREEQYF	TGCGCCAGCAGCAGGGGGCAGGGGAGGGAGGAGCAGTACTTC
.	TRBJ2-3	TRBV18	.	CASSPNPADTQYF	TGTGCCAGCTCACCAAATCCTGCAGATACGCAGTATTTT